This T cell receptor (beta chain) was identified in a study of cytomegalovirus exposure and HLA in healthy donors. Study summary: Some 200 million T cells yielded 117 million unique TCR beta sequences, as an earlier analysis found. The study, taken as a whole, reports: A later analysis linked a missense variant in DCLRE1C to the trimming of TCR beta V and J genes.

Primers for the PCR totalled 60 Vbeta and 13 Jbeta. This table comes from immunoSEQ multiplex PCR, and its TCRdb copy is limited to in-frame clones, with some not included. The data show some 220,000 clones, more than 70% seen once. A note on this clone: Antigen specificity is unknown.

Germline V gene sequence: CDR1 LNHNV, CDR2 YYDKDF (reference sequence). Unmatched junction bases numbered 8, after V lost 3 bases and J lost 4 bases. The CDR3 loop spans 15 amino acids. Specimen: PBMCs. The gene calls are TRBV15 and TRBJ1-2, with 7 bases aligning to TRBD1. This receptor was identified in a boy younger than 18 in good health and CMV-seronegative. The CDR3 sequence is CATSRGTAAPYGYTF. The CDR3 nucleotides are TGTGCCACCAGCAGGGGGACAGCCGCCCCCTATGGCTACACCTTC.